This TCR beta chain stems from a study of blood T cell repertoires in COVID-19. At the level of the study: Some COVID-19 samples were acute and others convalescent; all came from the United States, Italy and Spain. T cells, B-cell-depleted T cells, or PBMCs supplied cDNA or gDNA.

This clone was picked up one time. In the original processing: Amplification of reference gene primers provided the estimated nucleated cell counts. Sequencing used immunoSEQ multiplex PCR; TCRdb keeps in-frame clones, though not all of them. V and J calls and clone size are copied from that table; D and trimming were computed from the DNA. The table records about 87,000 clones, around 87% of them present only once. The CDR3 sequence is 15 residues long. Looked up from germline, CDR1 is SGHTS and CDR2 is YDEGEE. V dropped 1 base and J dropped 0 bases, with 10 bases sitting between them. The TCR sequence derives from a man aged 35 to 55 with acute or convalescent COVID-19. The V gene is TRBV5-8, the J gene TRBJ2-5; D possibly corresponds to TRBD2 (6 bases). Sequencing used peripheral blood. The CDR3 here is CASSLKGLYQETQYF. As DNA, the CDR3 is TGTGCCAGCAGCTTGAAGGGACTGTACCAAGAGACCCAGTACTTC.